These 20 T cell receptor beta chains were sequenced from one sample in a study of blood T cell repertoires in COVID-19. The method was immunoSEQ multiplex PCR; TCRdb's version includes in-frame clones alone and lacks a portion of them. The data contain about 170,000 clones, more than 65% of them seen just once; the ten biggest clones take up roughly 3%. Sample: peripheral blood. These TCRs come from a human donor with acute or convalescent COVID-19. The donor label of this sample is uncertain.

This clone was observed a few times. V gene TRBV7-8 combines with J gene TRBJ1-2; possible D gene TRBD1, 6 bases. V was trimmed by 3 bases and J by 1 base, leaving 15 bases between them. The CDR3 covers 16 residues. CDR1 and CDR2 (germline): SGHVS, FQNEAQ. CDR3 in DNA: TGTGCCAGCAGCTTTGGCTTTCCAGGGGATAACTATGGCTACACCTTC. Protein sequence: CASSFGFPGDNYGYTF. The full variable domain, in which reference TRBV7-8 and TRBJ1-2 provide the parts outside the CDR3, is GAGVSQSPRYKVAKRGQDVALRCDPISGHVSLFWYQQALGQGPEFLTYFQNEAQLDKSGLPSDRFFAERPEGSVSTLKIQRTQQEDSAVYLCASSFGFPGDNYGYTFGSGTRLTVV.

The rearrangement joins TRBV6-5 to TRBJ2-1; 11 nucleotides agree with TRBD1. This CDR3 has 15 amino acids. The V gene's germline CDR1 is MNHEY and CDR2 SVGAGI. The V gene end was trimmed by 4 bases and the J gene end by 5 bases; junction bases not matched to a gene: 4. CDR3 nucleotides: TGTGCCAGCAGTTGGACAGGGGGCGGGAACAATGAGCAGTTCTTC. Encoded protein: CASSWTGGGNNEQFF.

The chain is built from TRBV19 and TRBJ1-5; no reliable D call. Germline loops: CDR1 LNHDA, CDR2 SQIVND (reference sequence). The V gene lost 0 bases and the J gene lost 0 bases, with 9 bases spanning the gap. The CDR3 contains 16 residues. The CDR3 DNA is TGTGCCAGTAGTATAGAACCTAACTATAGCAATCAGCCCCAGCATTTT. Its translation: CASSIEPNYSNQPQHF.

Worth noting for this clone: The same CDR3 arises from other DNA sequences in this sample as well. The CDR3 sequence is CASSLQGPGTEAFF. CDR3 bases: TGCGCCAGCAGCTTACAGGGCCCGGGGACTGAAGCTTTCTTT. The V gene is TRBV5-1, the J gene TRBJ1-1, with a weak D call TRBD1 (6 bases). The V end lost 2 bases, the J end lost 5 bases, and 13 bases lay between the germline ends. Germline CDR1 reads SGHRS; CDR2 reads YFSETQ. The CDR3 runs to 14 residues.

The chain has TRBV9 and TRBJ2-1, with 11 nucleotides matching TRBD2. CDR3 length equals 15 residues. Germline CDR1 is SGDLS and CDR2 is YYNGEE. The ends lost 0 bases at V and 11 bases at J; junction bases unmatched: 7. The CDR3 protein is CASSVETSGSSQQFF. CDR3 sequence (DNA): TGTGCCAGCAGCGTAGAAACTAGCGGGAGTTCCCAGCAGTTCTTC. The entire variable domain, with the rest obtained from reference TRBV9 and TRBJ2-1, is as follows: DSGVTQTPKHLITATGQRVTLRCSPRSGDLSVYWYQQSLDQGLQFLIQYYNGEERAKGNILERFSAQQFPDLHSELNLSSLELGDSALYFCASSVETSGSSQQFFGPGTRLTVL.

This chain links TRBV5-1 with TRBJ2-3; D is possibly TRBD2 (6 bases). The length of the CDR3 is 16 residues. The ends were cut back, 4 bases at V and 5 bases at J, with 20 bases in the middle. Germline assignment: CDR1 SGHRS and CDR2 YFSETQ. CDR3 coding DNA: TGCGCCAGCAGCCCCGCCTCGGGCAAGGGAGGAGATACGCAGTATTTT. This sequence encodes CASSPASGKGGDTQYF. Looking up the rest from reference TRBV5-1 and TRBJ2-3 gives the full variable domain: KAGVTQTPRYLIKTRGQQVTLSCSPISGHRSVSWYQQTPGQGLQFLFEYFSETQRNKGNFPGRFSGRQFSNSRSEMNVSTLELGDSALYLCASSPASGKGGDTQYFGPGTRLTVL.

This clone came up a few times. The DNA for the CDR3 is TGTGCCAGCAGTCGGACTAGCGGCTACGAGCAGTACTTC. Its translation is CASSRTSGYEQYF. The chain recombines TRBV6-5 with TRBJ2-7; 10 nucleotides match TRBD2. CDR3 length: 13 amino acids. Losses at the gene ends were 5 bases for V and 3 bases for J; bases not matched to a gene: 1. CDR1 MNHEY and CDR2 SVGAGI come from the germline V gene.

The chain combines TRBV28 with TRBJ2-7; D uncertain. The CDR3 runs 12 residues. Germline V CDR1 and CDR2: MDHEN, SYDVKM. Trimming cost V 7 bases and J 0 bases, with 7 bases left between them. In DNA, the CDR3 is TGTGCCAGCAACCGCGGCTCCTACGAGCAGTACTTC. Translation gives CASNRGSYEQYF.

DNA for the CDR3: TGCGCCAGCAGCCCCGGAGGGTCAGCGCCCTCAGATACGCAGTATTTT. This codes for CASSPGGSAPSDTQYF. The chain has TRBV5-1 and TRBJ2-3; weak D call: TRBD2 (6 bases). The CDR3 consists of 16 residues. Germline lookup yields CDR1 SGHRS and CDR2 YFSETQ. V was cut by 4 bases and J by 4 bases, with 19 bases left in between.

This clone was detected a few times. The V call is TRBV19, the J call TRBJ2-7; 8 bases agree with TRBD1. J gave up 4 bases and V 3 bases, and 8 bases lay outside the gene matches. CDR1 and CDR2 from the germline V gene are LNHDA and SQIVND (reference sequence). The CDR3 is 15 amino acids. CDR3 region: CASSIPGTGKYEQYF. The CDR3 bases are TGTGCCAGTAGTATCCCCGGGACAGGAAAGTACGAGCAGTACTTC.

This sequence joins TRBV5-4 and TRBJ2-7, with 11 bases fitting TRBD2. V dropped 3 bases and J dropped 6; count of bases not matched to a gene: 5. The CDR3 has 14 residues. Per germline, CDR1 SGHNT and CDR2 YYREEE (reference sequence). The CDR3 coding sequence is TGTGCCAGCAGCTCACTAGCGGGAGTAGGCGAGCAGTACTTC. Translated: CASSSLAGVGEQYF.

The chain is built from TRBV5-1 and TRBJ2-1; the match to TRBD1 covers 7 bases. V was pared by 5 bases and J by 4 bases, with 6 bases of the junction left unmatched. CDR1 is SGHRS, CDR2 YFSETQ, per germline. CDR3 length: 14 residues. CDR3 residues: CASRNDRAYNEQFF. The DNA of the CDR3 is TGCGCCAGCAGAAACGACAGGGCATACAATGAGCAGTTCTTC.

The chain combines TRBV5-1 with TRBJ2-7, with 8 bases lining up with TRBD2. V gave up 5 bases and J gave up 4 bases; unmatched junction bases: 8. This CDR3 contains 14 residues. Germline V gives CDR1 SGHRS, CDR2 YFSETQ. CDR3 DNA: TGCGCCAGCAGACCTCAGCGGGAGTGGTACGAGCAGTACTTC. Its translation is CASRPQREWYEQYF.

About this clone itself: Within the sample, other DNA sequences also encode this same CDR3. This sequence joins TRBV11-2 and TRBJ2-3, with a tentative D call TRBD2 (7 bases). V was clipped by 1 base and J by 3 bases, with 14 bases between them. This CDR3 comprises 16 residues. The germline CDR1 and CDR2 sequences are SGHAT and FQNNGV. The CDR3 sequence is CASSLGGGRGTDTQYF. The CDR3 DNA reads as TGTGCCAGCAGCTTAGGGGGGGGCAGGGGAACAGATACGCAGTATTTT.

The gene calls are TRBV2 and TRBJ2-5; 8 bases are a match to TRBD1. Looked up from germline, CDR1 is SNHLY and CDR2 is FYNNEI. The CDR3 sequence is 15 residues long. V shed 3 bases, J shed 2 bases, and the junction held 5 bases outside the gene matches. The CDR3 DNA reads as TGTGCCAGCAGTGAGGGACAGGCTCCACAAGAGACCCAGTACTTC. It encodes CASSEGQAPQETQYF.

The J gene is TRBJ1-5, the V gene TRBV6-5; no firm D call. V dropped 7 bases and J dropped 4 bases, with 11 bases sitting between them. Per the germline V gene, CDR1 is MNHEY and CDR2 is SVGAGI. CDR3 size: 13 residues. DNA for the CDR3: TGTGCCAGCAATGGCGGGATGAATCAGCCCCAGCATTTT. Protein: CASNGGMNQPQHF.

There are a few counts of this clone. This chain links TRBV7-9 with TRBJ1-5; TRBD1 aligns across 7 bases. V trimming: 1 base; J trimming: 5 bases; junction bases outside the gene matches: 8. CDR3 size: 16 residues. Per the germline V gene, CDR1 is SEHNR and CDR2 is FQNEAQ (reference sequence). CDR3 loop: CASSLDQTGWDQPQHF. The CDR3 nucleotides are TGTGCCAGCAGCTTAGATCAGACAGGGTGGGATCAGCCCCAGCATTTT.

The chain is built from TRBV6-5 and TRBJ2-7; TRBD1 might be the D (6 bases). CDR1 and CDR2 from the germline V gene are MNHEY and SVGAGI. CDR3 size: 15 residues. Trimming removed 0 bases from V and 2 bases from J, with 11 bases in between. CDR3 in amino acids: CASSYSRDTTYEQYF. Here the CDR3 DNA reads TGTGCCAGCAGTTACTCCCGGGACACTACCTACGAGCAGTACTTC.

J is TRBJ2-7 and V is TRBV11-3; D is undetermined. The germline V and J ends were trimmed by 5 bases and 0 bases, with 14 bases remaining between them. The CDR3 runs to 15 residues. Germline V gene sequence: CDR1 SGHNT, CDR2 YENEEA. For the CDR3, the DNA is TGTGCCAGCAGCCCATCAGGCCAGTCCTCCTACGAGCAGTACTTC. It is translated as CASSPSGQSSYEQYF. Full variable domain (rest looked up from reference TRBV11-3 and TRBJ2-7): EAGVVQSPRYKIIEKKQPVAFWCNPISGHNTLYWYLQNLGQGPELLIRYENEEAVDDSQLPKDRFSAERLKGVDSTLKIQPAELGDSAVYLCASSPSGQSSYEQYFGPGTRLTVT.

The rearrangement uses TRBV5-1 and TRBJ2-7, with D tentatively TRBD1 (5 bases). Germline values: CDR1 SGHRS, CDR2 YFSETQ. Trimming took 1 base from V and 2 from J, leaving 16 bases between them. The CDR3 covers 16 residues. The CDR3 sequence is CASSLMGQGRAYEQYF. CDR3 bases: TGCGCCAGCAGCTTGATGGGGCAGGGCAGGGCCTACGAGCAGTACTTC.